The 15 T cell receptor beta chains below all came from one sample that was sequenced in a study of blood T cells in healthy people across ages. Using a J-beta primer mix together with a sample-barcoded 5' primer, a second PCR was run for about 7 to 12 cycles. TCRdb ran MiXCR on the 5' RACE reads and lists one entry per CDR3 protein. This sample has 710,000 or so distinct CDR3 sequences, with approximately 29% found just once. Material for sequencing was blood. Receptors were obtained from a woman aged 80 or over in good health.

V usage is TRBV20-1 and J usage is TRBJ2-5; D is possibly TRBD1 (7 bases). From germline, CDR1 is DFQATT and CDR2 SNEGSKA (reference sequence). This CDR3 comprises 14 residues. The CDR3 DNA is TGCAGCGCCCCGACTAGTGGGACAGAAGAGACCCAGTACTTC. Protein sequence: CSAPTSGTEETQYF.

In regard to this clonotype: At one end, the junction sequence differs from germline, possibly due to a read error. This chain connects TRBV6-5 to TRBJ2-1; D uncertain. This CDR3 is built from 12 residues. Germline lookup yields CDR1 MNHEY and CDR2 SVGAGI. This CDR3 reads CAGSSRKYEQFF. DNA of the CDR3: TGTGCCGGCAGTTCCAGAAAATACGAGCAGTTCTTC.

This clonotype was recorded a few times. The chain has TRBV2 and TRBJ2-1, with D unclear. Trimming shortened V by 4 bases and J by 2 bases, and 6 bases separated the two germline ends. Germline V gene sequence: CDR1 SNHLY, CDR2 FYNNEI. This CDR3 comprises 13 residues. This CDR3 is CASSADPYNEQFF. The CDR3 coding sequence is TGTGCCAGCAGTGCAGACCCCTACAATGAGCAGTTCTTC.

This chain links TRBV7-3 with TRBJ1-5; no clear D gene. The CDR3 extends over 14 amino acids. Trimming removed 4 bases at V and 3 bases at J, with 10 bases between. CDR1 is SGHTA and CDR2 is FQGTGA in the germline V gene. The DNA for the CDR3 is TGTGCCAGCAGCTGCCCCACCCACAATCAGCCCCAGCATTTT. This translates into CASSCPTHNQPQHF.

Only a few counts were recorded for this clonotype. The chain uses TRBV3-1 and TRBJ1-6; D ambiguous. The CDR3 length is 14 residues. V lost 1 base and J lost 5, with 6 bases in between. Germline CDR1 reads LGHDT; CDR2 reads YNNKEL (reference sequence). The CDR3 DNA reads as TGTGCCAGCAGCCAAGCGGCCCATAATTCACCCCTCCACTTT. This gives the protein CASSQAAHNSPLHF. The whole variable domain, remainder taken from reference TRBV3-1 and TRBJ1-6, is DTAVSQTPKYLVTQMGNDKSIKCEQNLGHDTMYWYKQDSKKFLKIMFSYNNKELIINETVPNRFSPKSPDKAHLNLHINSLELGDSAVYFCASSQAAHNSPLHFGNGTRLTVT.

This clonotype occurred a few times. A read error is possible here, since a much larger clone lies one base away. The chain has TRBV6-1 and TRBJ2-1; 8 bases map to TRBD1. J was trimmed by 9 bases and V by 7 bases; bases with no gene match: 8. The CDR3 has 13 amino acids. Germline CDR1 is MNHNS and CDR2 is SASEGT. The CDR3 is CASIWTGTSEQFF. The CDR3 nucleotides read TGTGCCAGCATTTGGACAGGGACGAGTGAGCAGTTCTTC.

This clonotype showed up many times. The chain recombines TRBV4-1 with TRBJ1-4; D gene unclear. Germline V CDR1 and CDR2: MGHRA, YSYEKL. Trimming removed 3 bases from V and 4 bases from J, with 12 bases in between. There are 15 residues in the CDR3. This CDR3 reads CASSQTRLSNEKLFF. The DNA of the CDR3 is TGCGCCAGCAGCCAGACACGCCTGAGTAATGAAAAACTGTTTTTT.

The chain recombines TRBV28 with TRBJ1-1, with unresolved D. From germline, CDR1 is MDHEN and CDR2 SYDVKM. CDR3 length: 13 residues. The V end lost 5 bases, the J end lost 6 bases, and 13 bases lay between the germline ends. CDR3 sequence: CASSKTLVAEAFF. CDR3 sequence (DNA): TGTGCCAGCAGTAAAACGTTGGTCGCTGAAGCTTTCTTT.

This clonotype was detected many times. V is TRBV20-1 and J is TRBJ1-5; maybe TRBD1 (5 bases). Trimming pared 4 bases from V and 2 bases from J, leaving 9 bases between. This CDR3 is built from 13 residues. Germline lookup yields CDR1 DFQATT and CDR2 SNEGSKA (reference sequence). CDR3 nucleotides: TGCAGTGCTAAAAAACAGGGCAATCAGCCCCAGCATTTT. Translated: CSAKKQGNQPQHF.

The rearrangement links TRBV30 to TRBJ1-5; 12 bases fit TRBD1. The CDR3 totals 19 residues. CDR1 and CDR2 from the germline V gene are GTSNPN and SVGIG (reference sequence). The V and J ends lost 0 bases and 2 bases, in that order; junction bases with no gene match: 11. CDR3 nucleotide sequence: TGTGCCTGGAGTGTGGGTTGGGGGACAGGGGGCGCGGGCAATCAGCCCCAGCATTTT. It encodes CAWSVGWGTGGAGNQPQHF.

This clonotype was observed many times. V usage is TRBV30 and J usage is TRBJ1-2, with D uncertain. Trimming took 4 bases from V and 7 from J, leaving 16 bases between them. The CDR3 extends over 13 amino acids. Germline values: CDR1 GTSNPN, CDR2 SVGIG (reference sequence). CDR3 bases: TGTGCCTGGACGTATCCACGAGGGCTTGGCTACACCTTC. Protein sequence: CAWTYPRGLGYTF.

The CDR3 region has the DNA TGCGCCAGCAGCTTTGGGAGCGAGGGCTCCTACAATGAGCAGTTCTTC. Translation: CASSFGSEGSYNEQFF. The V call is TRBV5-1, the J call TRBJ2-1; tentative D call: TRBD2 (5 bases). CDR1 and CDR2 (germline): SGHRS, YFSETQ. This CDR3 is built from 16 residues. V was clipped by 2 bases and J by 0 bases, with 12 bases between them. Full variable domain (outside the CDR3, taken from reference TRBV5-1 and TRBJ2-1): KAGVTQTPRYLIKTRGQQVTLSCSPISGHRSVSWYQQTPGQGLQFLFEYFSETQRNKGNFPGRFSGRQFSNSRSEMNVSTLELGDSALYLCASSFGSEGSYNEQFFGPGTRLTVL.

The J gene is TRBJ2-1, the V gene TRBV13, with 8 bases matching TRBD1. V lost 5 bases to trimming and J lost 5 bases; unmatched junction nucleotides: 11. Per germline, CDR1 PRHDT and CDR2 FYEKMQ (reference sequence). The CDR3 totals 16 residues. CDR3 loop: CASSVATGGVHNEQFF. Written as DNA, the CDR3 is TGTGCCAGCAGCGTCGCAACAGGGGGTGTCCACAATGAGCAGTTCTTC. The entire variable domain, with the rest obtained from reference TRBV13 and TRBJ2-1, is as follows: AAGVIQSPRHLIKEKRETATLKCYPIPRHDTVYWYQQGPGQDPQFLISFYEKMQSDKGSIPDRFSAQQFSDYHSELNMSSLELGDSALYFCASSVATGGVHNEQFFGPGTRLTVL.

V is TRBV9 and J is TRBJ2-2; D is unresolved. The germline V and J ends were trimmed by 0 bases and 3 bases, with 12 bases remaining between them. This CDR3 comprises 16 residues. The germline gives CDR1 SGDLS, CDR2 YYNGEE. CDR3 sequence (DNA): TGTGCCAGCAGCGTAGGAGGTGACTTTTACACCGGGGAGCTGTTTTTT. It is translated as CASSVGGDFYTGELFF. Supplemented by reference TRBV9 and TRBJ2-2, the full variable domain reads DSGVTQTPKHLITATGQRVTLRCSPRSGDLSVYWYQQSLDQGLQFLIQYYNGEERAKGNILERFSAQQFPDLHSELNLSSLELGDSALYFCASSVGGDFYTGELFFGEGSRLTVL.

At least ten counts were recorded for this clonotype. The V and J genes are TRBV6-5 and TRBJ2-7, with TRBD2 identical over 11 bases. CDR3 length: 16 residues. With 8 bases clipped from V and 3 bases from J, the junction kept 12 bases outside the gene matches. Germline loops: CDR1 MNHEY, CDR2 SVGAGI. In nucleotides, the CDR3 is TGTGCCAGCGGGTCCCTAGCGGGGGGACTTCTCTACGAGCAGTACTTC. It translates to CASGSLAGGLLYEQYF.